This TCR beta chain was recovered during a study of control samples from healthy donors and cancer patients. Here immunoSEQ multiplex PCR was the method, and the copy in TCRdb shows in-frame clones only, minus some. In the table there are about 130,000 clones, 85% to 95% of which are singletons. The CDR3 sequence is 15 residues long. Looked up from germline, CDR1 is SGHAT and CDR2 is FQNNGV. V was pared by 4 bases and J by 4 bases, with 4 bases of the junction left unmatched. The chain couples TRBV11-2 to TRBJ2-7; 13 positions match TRBD2. The sequenced sample consisted of PBMCs. The receptor's source is a man in his sixties with colorectal cancer. CDR3 in DNA: TGTGCCAGCAGCTCGGGACTAGCGGGGACTTACGAGCAGTACTTC. Amino acids: CASSSGLAGTYEQYF.